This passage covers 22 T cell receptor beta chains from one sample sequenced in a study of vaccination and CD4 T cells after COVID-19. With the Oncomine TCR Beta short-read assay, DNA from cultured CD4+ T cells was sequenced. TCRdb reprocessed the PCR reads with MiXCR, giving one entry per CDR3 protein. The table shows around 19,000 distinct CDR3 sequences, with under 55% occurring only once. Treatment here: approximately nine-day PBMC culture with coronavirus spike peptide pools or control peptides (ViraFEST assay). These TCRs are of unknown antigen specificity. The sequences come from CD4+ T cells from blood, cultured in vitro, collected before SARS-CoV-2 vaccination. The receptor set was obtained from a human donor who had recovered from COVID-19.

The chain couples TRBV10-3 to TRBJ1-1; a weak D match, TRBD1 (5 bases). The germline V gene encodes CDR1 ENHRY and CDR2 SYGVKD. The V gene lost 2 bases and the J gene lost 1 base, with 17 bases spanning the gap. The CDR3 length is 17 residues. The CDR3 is CAISEKTGRQGNTEAFF. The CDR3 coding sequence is TGTGCCATCAGTGAGAAGACGGGACGGCAAGGGAACACTGAAGCTTTCTTT.

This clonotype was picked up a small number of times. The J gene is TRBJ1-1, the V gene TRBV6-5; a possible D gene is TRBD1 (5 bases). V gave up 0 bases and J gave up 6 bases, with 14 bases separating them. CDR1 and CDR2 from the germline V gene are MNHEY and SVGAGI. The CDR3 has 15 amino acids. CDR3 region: CASSYSFREGAEAFF. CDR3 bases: TGTGCCAGCAGTTACTCGTTTCGGGAAGGGGCTGAAGCTTTCTTT.

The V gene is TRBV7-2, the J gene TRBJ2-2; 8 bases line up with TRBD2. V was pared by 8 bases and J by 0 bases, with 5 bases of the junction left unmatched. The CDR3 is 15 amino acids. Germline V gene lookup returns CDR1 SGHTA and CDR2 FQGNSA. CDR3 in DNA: TGTGCCAGCGCCCGGGGACTAGCGAACACCGGGGAGCTGTTTTTT. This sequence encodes CASARGLANTGELFF.

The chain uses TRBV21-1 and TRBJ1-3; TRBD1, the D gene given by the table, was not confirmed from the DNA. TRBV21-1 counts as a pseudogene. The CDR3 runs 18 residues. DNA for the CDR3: TGTGCCAGCAGGACCGGGACCCCGAAATGTACCTCTGGAAACACCATATATTTT. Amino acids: CASRTGTPKCTSGNTIYF.

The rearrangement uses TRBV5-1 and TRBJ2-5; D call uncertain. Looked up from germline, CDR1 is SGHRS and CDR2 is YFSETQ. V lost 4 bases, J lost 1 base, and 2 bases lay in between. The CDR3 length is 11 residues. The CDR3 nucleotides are TGCGCCAGCAGCGCCCAAGAGACCCAGTACTTC. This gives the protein CASSAQETQYF.

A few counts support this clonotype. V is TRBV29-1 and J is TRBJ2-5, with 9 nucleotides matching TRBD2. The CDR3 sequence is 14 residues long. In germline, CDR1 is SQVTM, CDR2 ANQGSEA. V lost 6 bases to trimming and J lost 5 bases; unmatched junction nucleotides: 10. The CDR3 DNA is TGCAGCGTCGGACCCGGGACTAGCTTCGAGACCCAGTACTTC. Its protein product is CSVGPGTSFETQYF.

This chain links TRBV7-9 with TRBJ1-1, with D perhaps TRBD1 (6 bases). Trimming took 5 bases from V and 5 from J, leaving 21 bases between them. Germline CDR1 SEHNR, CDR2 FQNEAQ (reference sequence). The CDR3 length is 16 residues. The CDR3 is CASSRGSGGPATEAFF. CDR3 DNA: TGTGCCAGCAGCAGAGGGTCTGGGGGGCCTGCTACTGAAGCTTTCTTT.

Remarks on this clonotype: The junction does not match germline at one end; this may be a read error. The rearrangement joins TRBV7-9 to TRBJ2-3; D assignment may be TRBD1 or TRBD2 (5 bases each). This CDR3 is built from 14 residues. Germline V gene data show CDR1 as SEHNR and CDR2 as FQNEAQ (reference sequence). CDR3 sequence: CASSHGRATDTQCF. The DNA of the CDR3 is TGTGCCAGCAGCCATGGGCGGGCGACAGATACGCAGTGTTTT.

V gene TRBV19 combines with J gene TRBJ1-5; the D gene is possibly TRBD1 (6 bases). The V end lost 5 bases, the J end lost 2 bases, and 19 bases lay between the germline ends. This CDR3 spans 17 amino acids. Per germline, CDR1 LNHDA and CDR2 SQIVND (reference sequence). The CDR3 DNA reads TGTGCCAGTAGTGAGGGACATTCCCGGGGAGGCAATCAGCCCCAGCATTTT. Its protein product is CASSEGHSRGGNQPQHF.

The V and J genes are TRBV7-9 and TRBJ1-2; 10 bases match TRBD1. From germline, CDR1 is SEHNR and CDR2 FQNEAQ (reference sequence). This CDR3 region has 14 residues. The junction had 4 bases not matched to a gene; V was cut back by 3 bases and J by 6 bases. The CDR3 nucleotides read TGTGCCAGCAGCTTGGGACAGGGGACCCATGGCTACACCTTC. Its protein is CASSLGQGTHGYTF.

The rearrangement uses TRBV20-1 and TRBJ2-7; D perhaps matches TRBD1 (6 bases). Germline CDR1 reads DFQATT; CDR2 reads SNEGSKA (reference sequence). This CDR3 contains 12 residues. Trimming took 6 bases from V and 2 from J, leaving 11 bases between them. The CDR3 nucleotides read TGCAGTGCCTGGGGGCTAGCCTACGAGCAGTACTTC. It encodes CSAWGLAYEQYF.

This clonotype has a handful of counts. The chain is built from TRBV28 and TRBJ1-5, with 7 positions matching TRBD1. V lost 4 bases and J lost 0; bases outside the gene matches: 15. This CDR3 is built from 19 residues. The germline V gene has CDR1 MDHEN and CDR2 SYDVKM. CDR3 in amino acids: CASSYLGAKGASSNQPQHF. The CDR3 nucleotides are TGTGCCAGCAGTTATCTCGGAGCTAAGGGGGCCTCTAGCAATCAGCCCCAGCATTTT. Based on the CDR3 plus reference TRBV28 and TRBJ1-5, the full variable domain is DVKVTQSSRYLVKRTGEKVFLECVQDMDHENMFWYRQDPGLGLRLIYFSYDVKMKEKGDIPEGYSVSREKKERFSLILESASTNQTSMYLCASSYLGAKGASSNQPQHFGDGTRLSIL.

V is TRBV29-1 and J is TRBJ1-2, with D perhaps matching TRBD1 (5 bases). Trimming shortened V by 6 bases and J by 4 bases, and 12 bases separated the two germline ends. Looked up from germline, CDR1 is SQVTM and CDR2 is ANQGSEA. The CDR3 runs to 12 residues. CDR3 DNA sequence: TGCAGCGTGGCGACAGTTGGCTATGGCTACACCTTC. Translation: CSVATVGYGYTF.

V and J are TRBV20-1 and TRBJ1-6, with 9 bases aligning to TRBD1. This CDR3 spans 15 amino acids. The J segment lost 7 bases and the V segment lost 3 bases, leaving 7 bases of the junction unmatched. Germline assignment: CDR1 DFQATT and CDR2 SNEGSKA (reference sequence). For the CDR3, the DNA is TGCAGTGCTAGGGGGACAGGGAATAACAATTCACCCCTCCACTTT. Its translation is CSARGTGNNNSPLHF.

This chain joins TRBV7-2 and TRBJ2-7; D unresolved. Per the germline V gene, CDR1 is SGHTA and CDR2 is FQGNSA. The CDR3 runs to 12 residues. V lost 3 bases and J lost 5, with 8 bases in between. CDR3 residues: CASSFARHEQYF. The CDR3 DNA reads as TGTGCCAGCAGCTTCGCGCGACACGAGCAGTACTTC.

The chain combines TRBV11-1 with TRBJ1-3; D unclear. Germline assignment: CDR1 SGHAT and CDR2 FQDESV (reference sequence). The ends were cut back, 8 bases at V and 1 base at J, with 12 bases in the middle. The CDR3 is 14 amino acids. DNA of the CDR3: TGTGCCAGCGGGAACGGTGCTTCTGGAAACACCATATATTTT. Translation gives CASGNGASGNTIYF.

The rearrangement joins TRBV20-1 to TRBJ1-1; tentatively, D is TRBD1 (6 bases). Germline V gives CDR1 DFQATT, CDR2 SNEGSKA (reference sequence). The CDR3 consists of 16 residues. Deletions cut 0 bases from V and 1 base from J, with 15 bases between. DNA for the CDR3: TGCAGTGCTAGAGATTATGGGACACCGACGAACACTGAAGCTTTCTTT. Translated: CSARDYGTPTNTEAFF.

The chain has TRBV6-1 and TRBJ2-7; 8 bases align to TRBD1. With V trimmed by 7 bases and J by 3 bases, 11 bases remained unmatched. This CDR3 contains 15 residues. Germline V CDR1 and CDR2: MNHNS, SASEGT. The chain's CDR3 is CASIRVDRGSYEQYF. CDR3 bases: TGTGCCAGCATTCGGGTTGACAGGGGAAGCTACGAGCAGTACTTC.

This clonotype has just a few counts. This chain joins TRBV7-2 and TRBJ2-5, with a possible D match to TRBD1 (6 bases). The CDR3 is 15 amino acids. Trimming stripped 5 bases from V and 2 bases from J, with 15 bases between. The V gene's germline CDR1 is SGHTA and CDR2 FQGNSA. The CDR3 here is CASSNRQARQETQYF. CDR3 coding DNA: TGTGCCAGCAGCAATCGACAGGCGAGACAAGAGACCCAGTACTTC.

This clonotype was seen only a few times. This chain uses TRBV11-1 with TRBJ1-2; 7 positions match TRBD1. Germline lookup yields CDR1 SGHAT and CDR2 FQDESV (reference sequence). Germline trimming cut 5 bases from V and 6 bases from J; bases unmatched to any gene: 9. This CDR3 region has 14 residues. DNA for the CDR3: TGTGCCAGCAGCGCATACCGGGACAGTCATGGCTACACCTTC. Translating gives CASSAYRDSHGYTF.

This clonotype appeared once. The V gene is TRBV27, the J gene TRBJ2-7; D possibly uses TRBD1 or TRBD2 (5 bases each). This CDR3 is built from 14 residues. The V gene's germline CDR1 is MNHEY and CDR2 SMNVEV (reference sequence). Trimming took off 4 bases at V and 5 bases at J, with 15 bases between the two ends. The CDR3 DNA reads TGTGCCAGCAGTTGGAGCGGCAGGGTGCACGAGCAGTACTTC. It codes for CASSWSGRVHEQYF.

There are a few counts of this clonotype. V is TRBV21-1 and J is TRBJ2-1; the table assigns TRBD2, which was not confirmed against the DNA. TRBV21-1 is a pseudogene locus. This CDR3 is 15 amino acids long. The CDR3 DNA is TGTGCCAGCAGTCTACTAGCGGGGATTTGCAATGAGCAGTTCTTC. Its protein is CASSLLAGICNEQFF.